The 2 T cell receptor beta chains below come from one sample, sequenced in a study of blood T cells in healthy people across ages. The authors ran a second PCR of 7 to 11 cycles using a sample-barcoded 5' primer and a J-beta primer mix. TCRdb independently ran MiXCR on the 5' RACE reads; one entry per CDR3 protein. The table records 600,000 or so distinct CDR3 sequences, about 30% of them present only once. Sequencing input: blood. The receptors stem from a woman older than 75 in good health.

Many counts were recorded for this clonotype. The chain recombines TRBV6-6 with TRBJ2-1, with D perhaps matching TRBD1 (5 bases). This CDR3 is 12 amino acids long. V was pared by 7 bases and J by 8 bases, with 12 bases between. Germline-derived CDR1 and CDR2 are MNHNY and SVGAGI (reference sequence). The CDR3 nucleotides are TGTGCCAGCACTAAATGGGGCGATGAGCAGTTCTTC. Residues: CASTKWGDEQFF.

V and J are TRBV5-1 and TRBJ2-3; 12 nucleotides align to TRBD2. V was pared by 3 bases and J by 3 bases, with 5 bases of the junction left unmatched. Germline CDR1 and CDR2: SGHRS and YFSETQ. The CDR3 consists of 16 residues. CDR3 sequence: CASSSGLAGPTDTQYF. CDR3 sequence (DNA): TGCGCCAGCAGCTCCGGACTAGCGGGGCCTACAGATACGCAGTATTTT.